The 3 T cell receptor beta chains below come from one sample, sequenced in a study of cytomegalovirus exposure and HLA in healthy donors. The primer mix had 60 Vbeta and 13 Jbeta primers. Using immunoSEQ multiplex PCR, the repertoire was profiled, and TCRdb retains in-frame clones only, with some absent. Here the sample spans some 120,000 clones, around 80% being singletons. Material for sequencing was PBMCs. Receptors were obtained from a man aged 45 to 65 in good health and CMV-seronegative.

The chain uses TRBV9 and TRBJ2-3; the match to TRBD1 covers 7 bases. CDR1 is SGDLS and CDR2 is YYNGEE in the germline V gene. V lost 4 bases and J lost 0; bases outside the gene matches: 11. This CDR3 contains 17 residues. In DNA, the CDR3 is TGTGCCAGCAGCTCAGGCGGGTCAGGGGGTAGCACAGATACGCAGTATTTT. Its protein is CASSSGGSGGSTDTQYF.

The CDR3 is CASSSTTGAIYTIYF. As DNA, the CDR3 is TGTGCCAGCAGCTCTACGACAGGGGCGATTTACACCATATATTTT. This chain links TRBV11-2 with TRBJ1-3; the match to TRBD1 covers 8 bases. Germline CDR1 SGHAT, CDR2 FQNNGV. The CDR3 totals 15 residues. V was clipped by 4 bases and J by 8 bases; unmatched bases: 10.

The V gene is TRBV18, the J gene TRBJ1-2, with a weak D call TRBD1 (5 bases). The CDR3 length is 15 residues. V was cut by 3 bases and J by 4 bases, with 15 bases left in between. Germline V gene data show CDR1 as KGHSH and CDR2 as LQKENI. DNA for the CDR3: TGTGCCAGCTCACCGTGGGAGGGGACGGGCTATGGCTACACCTTC. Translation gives CASSPWEGTGYGYTF.